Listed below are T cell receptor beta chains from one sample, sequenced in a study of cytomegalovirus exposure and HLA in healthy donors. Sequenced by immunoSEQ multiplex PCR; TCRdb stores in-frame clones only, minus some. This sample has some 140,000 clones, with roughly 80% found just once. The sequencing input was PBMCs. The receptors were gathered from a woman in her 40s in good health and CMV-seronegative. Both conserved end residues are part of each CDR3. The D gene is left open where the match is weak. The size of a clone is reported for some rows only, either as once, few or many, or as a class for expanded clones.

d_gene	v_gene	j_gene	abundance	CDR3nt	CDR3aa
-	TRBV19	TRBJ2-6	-	TGTGCCAGTAGTATTGTCGGGACTGGGGCCAACGTCCTGACTTTC	CASSIVGTGANVLTF
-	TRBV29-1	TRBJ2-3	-	TGCAGCGGGGACAAGATGGATACGCAGTATTTT	CSGDKMDTQYF
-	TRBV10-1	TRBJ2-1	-	TGCGCCAGCTCGATAGCCGGGAGTGGGCAGTTCTTC	CASSIAGSGQFF
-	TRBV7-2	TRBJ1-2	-	TGTGCCAGCAGCGCACAGGGAGGGAAGCTCTATGGCTACACCTTC	CASSAQGGKLYGYTF
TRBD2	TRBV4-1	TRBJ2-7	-	TGCGCCAGCAGCCAAGATAGCCTAGCGGCTGACTACGAGCAGTACTTC	CASSQDSLAADYEQYF
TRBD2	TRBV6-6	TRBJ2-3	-	TGTGCCAGCAGTAGTAGCGGGGAGGCGCAGTATTTT	CASSSSGEAQYF
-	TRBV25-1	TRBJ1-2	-	TGTGCCAGCAGCCCGGGTTCCGACTATGGCTACACCTTC	CASSPGSDYGYTF
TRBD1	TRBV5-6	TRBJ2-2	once	TGTGCCAGCAGCTTCGCCGGGACAGTTCCATGGGGGAACACCGGGGAGCTGTTTTTT	CASSFAGTVPWGNTGELFF
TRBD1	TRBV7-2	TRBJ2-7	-	TGTGCCAGCAGCCTAAACGACAGGGGTGGGTACGAGCAGTACTTC	CASSLNDRGGYEQYF
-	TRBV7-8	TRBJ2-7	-	TGTGCCAGCAGCTCCCAGTCACTAGGATCTGGAGAGCAGTACTTC	CASSSQSLGSGEQYF
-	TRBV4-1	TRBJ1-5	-	TGCGCCAGCAGCCCTTCACTAGGGGGGGATCAGCCCCAGCATTTT	CASSPSLGGDQPQHF
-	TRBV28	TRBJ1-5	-	TGTGCCAGCAGTTTCCTGGGCAGCAATCAGCCCCAGCATTTT	CASSFLGSNQPQHF
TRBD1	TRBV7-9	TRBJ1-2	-	TGTGCCAGCAGCGGTGGGACAGCTCTTAACTATGGCTACACCTTC	CASSGGTALNYGYTF
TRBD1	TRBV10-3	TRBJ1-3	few	TGTGCCATCAGCGAACAGGGGGCGCAACCTGGAAACACCATATATTTT	CAISEQGAQPGNTIYF
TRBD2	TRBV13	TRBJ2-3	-	TGTGCCAGCAGCGTGAAGACTAGCGGGAGTGATACGCAGTATTTT	CASSVKTSGSDTQYF
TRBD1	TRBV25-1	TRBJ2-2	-	TGTGCCAGCAGTGACTATCTCGCTGGGACAGAAACCGGGGAGCTGTTTTTT	CASSDYLAGTETGELFF
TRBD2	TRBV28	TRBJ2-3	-	TGTGCCAGCACCGCACTAGCGGCCACAGATACGCAGTATTTT	CASTALAATDTQYF
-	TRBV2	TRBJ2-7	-	TGTGCCAGCAGTCCGGACACCAACCTAATTGGGCAGTACTTC	CASSPDTNLIGQYF